This TCR beta chain is from a study of blood T cells in healthy people across ages. Across the study: Through template switching, about one barcoded beta molecule was captured per two T cells, as measured in model experiments.

Sample-barcoded 5' priming and a J-beta primer mix drove a second PCR of about 7 to 12 cycles. A 12-random-nucleotide template-switch adaptor tagged each cDNA molecule. TCRdb reanalysed the 5' RACE reads using MiXCR and keeps one entry per CDR3 protein. This table holds more than 650,000 distinct CDR3 sequences, roughly 20% found once. Germline CDR1 and CDR2: SGHRS and YFSETQ. With 3 bases removed from V and 6 bases from J, the gap between germline ends came to 11 bases. The CDR3 covers 13 residues. This TCR came from a man in his sixties or seventies in good health. The sequenced material came from blood. V usage is TRBV5-1 and J usage is TRBJ2-3, with D possibly TRBD2 on 5 matching bases. CDR3 residues: CASSWGDEDTQYF. CDR3 sequence (DNA): TGCGCCAGCAGCTGGGGAGATGAGGATACGCAGTATTTT.